This TCR beta chain derives from a study of blood T cell repertoires in COVID-19. V dropped 7 bases and J dropped 3 bases, with 18 bases sitting between them. The CDR3 loop spans 15 amino acids. Germline assignment: CDR1 SNHLY and CDR2 FYNNEI. Authors' data handling: Quantification of nucleated cells was approximated via reference gene primer amplification. Repertoires were generated with immunoSEQ multiplex PCR, while TCRdb's copy carries only in-frame clones and drops some. V and J calls and clone size are those listed in that table; D and trimming were worked out from the DNA. Of roughly 31,000 clones in the sample, around 91% were seen once. This clone showed up just a few times.

This TCR came from a man in his 60s with acute or convalescent COVID-19. Input material: peripheral blood. The genes are TRBV2 and TRBJ1-2; D perhaps matches TRBD1 (6 bases). The CDR3 DNA reads TGTGCCAGCACCCTCGGGGCAGGGGACGACTATGGCTACACCTTC. Amino acids: CASTLGAGDDYGYTF.